Below, 21 T cell receptor beta chains from the same sample are listed, as sequenced in a study of cytomegalovirus exposure and HLA in healthy donors (dated by TCRdb to the late 2010s). Library preparation employed the immunoSEQ multiplex PCR assay. For the multiplex PCR, a mixture combining 60 forward primers for TCR Vbeta segments and 13 reverse primers for TCR Jbeta segments was used. Not all clones reach the TCRdb copy of this immuneACCESS table, which keeps in-frame sequences only. Checked studies attribute under half of the gap to unresolved V genes and leave the rest unexplained. This sample lists 150,000 to 200,000 clones; about 74% were detected once. Of the sample, about 3.1% is held by the ten largest clones. What was sequenced was PBMCs. The receptors shown here come from a male donor in good health and CMV-seronegative.

The CDR3 is CATATQGPHEQFF. The CDR3, as DNA: TGTGCTACAGCAACACAGGGGCCCCATGAGCAGTTCTTC. This chain links TRBV2 with TRBJ2-1; 7 bases match TRBD1. This CDR3 contains 13 residues. Germline CDR1 SNHLY, CDR2 FYNNEI.

The chain recombines TRBV19 with TRBJ2-2; D unresolved. The length of the CDR3 is 16 residues. The V end lost 5 bases, the J end lost 1 base, and 14 bases lay between the germline ends. Germline CDR1 LNHDA, CDR2 SQIVND (reference sequence). The CDR3 is CASSYHTNLNTGELFF. In DNA form, the CDR3 reads TGTGCCAGTAGTTACCACACCAATCTGAACACCGGGGAGCTGTTTTTT.

This chain uses TRBV10-1 with TRBJ2-1; 9 nucleotides agree with TRBD2. Trimming cost V 8 bases and J 4 bases; bases outside gene matches: 3. This CDR3 has 13 residues. CDR1 WNHNN and CDR2 SYGVQD come from the germline V gene (reference sequence). This chain's CDR3 is CASRLAEYNEQFF. CDR3 bases: TGCGCCAGCCGACTAGCGGAATACAATGAGCAGTTCTTC.

This chain uses TRBV27 with TRBJ1-1; no clear D. With 3 bases removed from V and 0 bases from J, the gap between germline ends came to 8 bases. The CDR3 runs to 14 residues. Germline V gives CDR1 MNHEY, CDR2 SMNVEV (reference sequence). The CDR3 spells CASSLYSMNTEAFF. The CDR3 region has the DNA TGTGCCAGCAGTTTGTACAGCATGAACACTGAAGCTTTCTTT.

Details on this clone: A junction boundary mismatches the germline segment, possibly from a read error. The V and J genes are TRBV7-9 and TRBJ2-1; the match to TRBD2 covers 9 bases. Germline lookup yields CDR1 SEHNR and CDR2 FQNEAQ (reference sequence). The CDR3 covers 16 residues. CDR3: CSSTKTASGNHNEQFF. DNA for the CDR3: TGTTCCAGCACCAAGACGGCTAGCGGGAACCACAATGAGCAGTTCTTC.

This chain links TRBV2 with TRBJ1-1; D is unresolved. V shed 7 bases and J shed 5 bases, with 11 bases lying between them. Germline assignment: CDR1 SNHLY and CDR2 FYNNEI. The CDR3 consists of 12 residues. CDR3 sequence (DNA): TGTGCCAGCAAACCGGGAACTACTGAAGCTTTCTTT. Translated, it gives CASKPGTTEAFF. The complete variable domain, with remaining parts taken from reference TRBV2 and TRBJ1-1, reads EPEVTQTPSHQVTQMGQEVILRCVPISNHLYFYWYRQILGQKVEFLVSFYNNEISEKSEIFDDQFSVERPDGSNFTLKIRSTKLEDSAMYFCASKPGTTEAFFGQGTRLTVV.

This clone was seen only a few times. The genes are TRBV19 and TRBJ1-1, with 8 bases identical to TRBD1. J gave up 4 bases and V 3 bases, and 4 bases lay outside the gene matches. This CDR3 region has 14 residues. The V gene's germline CDR1 is LNHDA and CDR2 SQIVND (reference sequence). The CDR3 DNA follows: TGTGCCAGTAGTATTTCAACAGGGGGCACTGAAGCTTTCTTT. Translation: CASSISTGGTEAFF.

The chain couples TRBV2 to TRBJ2-5; TRBD2 matches 9 bases. CDR1 SNHLY and CDR2 FYNNEI come from the germline V gene. Losses at the gene ends were 4 bases for V and 4 bases for J; bases not matched to a gene: 13. The CDR3 is 17 residues long. The CDR3 reads CASSGSSGGNPGETQYF. CDR3 nucleotides: TGTGCCAGCAGTGGAAGTAGCGGGGGAAACCCAGGAGAGACCCAGTACTTC.

In this sample, this clone turned up once. This chain joins TRBV18 and TRBJ2-3; 11 bases line up with TRBD2. In germline, CDR1 is KGHSH, CDR2 LQKENI. The CDR3 extends over 16 amino acids. The V and J ends lost 1 base and 0 bases, in that order; junction bases with no gene match: 0. This CDR3 reads CASSPRLAGSTDTQYF. For the CDR3, the DNA is TGTGCCAGCTCACCACGACTAGCGGGAAGCACAGATACGCAGTATTTT.

This clone was counted a single time. V gene TRBV7-2 combines with J gene TRBJ2-7; a possible D gene is TRBD1 (5 bases). The CDR3 runs to 14 residues. Trimming pared 3 bases from V and 3 bases from J, leaving 12 bases between. Per the germline V gene, CDR1 is SGHTA and CDR2 is FQGNSA. This CDR3 is CASSFSRENYEQYF. The DNA for the CDR3 is TGTGCCAGCAGCTTCTCCAGGGAAAACTACGAGCAGTACTTC.

The chain combines TRBV7-9 with TRBJ1-3; D remains unclear. V lost 2 bases and J lost 1, with 6 bases in between. CDR3 length: 14 residues. The germline V gene encodes CDR1 SEHNR and CDR2 FQNEAQ (reference sequence). DNA of the CDR3: TGTGCCAGCAGCTTACTAAGATCTGGAAACACCATATATTTT. It is translated as CASSLLRSGNTIYF.

Note on this clone: Other DNA sequences in this specimen translate into the identical CDR3. V and J are TRBV13 and TRBJ2-7; D not certain. The CDR3 contains 13 residues. The V end lost 0 bases, the J end lost 1 base, and 4 bases lay between the germline ends. Per germline, CDR1 PRHDT and CDR2 FYEKMQ (reference sequence). CDR3 sequence reads: CASSLGSSYEQYF. The CDR3 DNA reads TGTGCCAGCAGCTTAGGCAGTTCCTACGAGCAGTACTTC.

This clone was recorded a few times. The chain carries TRBV30 and TRBJ1-5; perhaps TRBD1 as D (5 bases). The V gene's germline CDR1 is GTSNPN and CDR2 SVGIG (reference sequence). This CDR3 is built from 13 residues. Trimming stripped 0 bases from V and 9 bases from J, with 12 bases between. CDR3 DNA sequence: TGTGCCTGGAGTGTAGGATCAGGGTGGCCCCAGCATTTT. It yields the protein CAWSVGSGWPQHF.

The chain has TRBV5-1 and TRBJ1-2; 10 nucleotides line up with TRBD1. CDR1 is SGHRS and CDR2 is YFSETQ in the germline V gene. With V trimmed by 4 bases and J by 8 bases, 11 bases remained unmatched. The CDR3 runs 15 residues. The CDR3 spells CASSNGRGTGEGYTF. The CDR3 DNA reads TGCGCCAGCAGCAATGGCCGGGGGACAGGGGAAGGCTACACCTTC.

The rearrangement links TRBV5-1 to TRBJ2-1, with 9 positions matching TRBD1. Germline CDR1 SGHRS, CDR2 YFSETQ. V dropped 4 bases and J dropped 9; count of bases not matched to a gene: 11. This CDR3 has 15 residues. The CDR3 DNA sequence: TGCGCCAGCAGCCCTCCCGGGACAGGGATAACTGAGCAGTTCTTC. Its translation: CASSPPGTGITEQFF.

This clone was counted a few times. The CDR3 loop is CASSQTQGSYTF. CDR3 sequence (DNA): TGTGCCAGCAGCCAAACTCAGGGGAGCTACACCTTC. V usage is TRBV7-8 and J usage is TRBJ1-2, with D perhaps matching TRBD1 (6 bases). CDR3 length: 12 amino acids. Looked up from germline, CDR1 is SGHVS and CDR2 is FQNEAQ. Trimming left V 5 bases short and J 9 bases short, with 13 bases between. The variable domain in full, completed from reference TRBV7-8 and TRBJ1-2, reads GAGVSQSPRYKVAKRGQDVALRCDPISGHVSLFWYQQALGQGPEFLTYFQNEAQLDKSGLPSDRFFAERPEGSVSTLKIQRTQQEDSAVYLCASSQTQGSYTFGSGTRLTVV.

The V call is TRBV4-2, the J call TRBJ2-3; 12 bases are shared with TRBD2. The CDR3 has 16 amino acids. Germline-derived CDR1 and CDR2 are LGHNA and YNFKEQ. Germline trimming cut 3 bases from V and 1 base from J; bases unmatched to any gene: 2. CDR3 coding DNA: TGTGCCAGCAGCCAGAGGACTAGCGGGGGCACAGATACGCAGTATTTT. Translation: CASSQRTSGGTDTQYF.

V gene TRBV9 combines with J gene TRBJ2-1, with a possible D match to TRBD2 (6 bases). The CDR3 loop spans 17 amino acids. With 3 bases removed from V and 0 bases from J, the gap between germline ends came to 16 bases. The germline gives CDR1 SGDLS, CDR2 YYNGEE. CDR3 in amino acids: CASSARDSGSSYNEQFF. CDR3 bases: TGTGCCAGCAGCGCGAGGGACTCAGGGAGCTCCTACAATGAGCAGTTCTTC.

V usage is TRBV10-3 and J usage is TRBJ2-7; no clear D. The CDR3 is 12 residues long. Germline V gene lookup returns CDR1 ENHRY and CDR2 SYGVKD. The CDR3 DNA reads as TGTGCAGTTTGGTCAGACCCAGGCGAGCAGTACTTC. The encoded protein is CAVWSDPGEQYF.

The rearrangement links TRBV5-1 to TRBJ2-3, with TRBD2 identical over 9 bases. The germline V gene has CDR1 SGHRS and CDR2 YFSETQ. With V trimmed by 2 bases and J by 2 bases, 6 bases remained unmatched. The CDR3 extends over 16 amino acids. The CDR3 is CASSLPLAGNTDTQYF. The DNA for the CDR3 is TGCGCCAGCAGCTTACCCCTAGCGGGAAACACAGATACGCAGTATTTT.

This clone was observed a single time. J is TRBJ1-6 and V is TRBV15; no clear D gene. This CDR3 is built from 14 residues. Germline-derived CDR1 and CDR2 are LNHNV and YYDKDF (reference sequence). V dropped 5 bases and J dropped 7 bases, with 12 bases sitting between them. CDR3 DNA sequence: TGTGCCACCAGCGGGAGGGTTGCGAATTCACCCCTCCACTTT. This gives the protein CATSGRVANSPLHF. The full variable domain, rest sourced from reference TRBV15 and TRBJ1-6, is DAMVIQNPRYQVTQFGKPVTLSCSQTLNHNVMYWYQQKSSQAPKLLFHYYDKDFNNEADTPDNFQSRRPNTSFCFLDIRSPGLGDTAMYLCATSGRVANSPLHFGNGTRLTVT.